This TCR beta chain is from a study of cytomegalovirus exposure and HLA in healthy donors. Germline CDR1 reads SGHVS; CDR2 reads FNYEAQ. The CDR3 totals 15 residues. V lost 1 base to trimming and J lost 2 bases, with 8 bases between them. The PCR employed 60 Vbeta primers together with 13 Jbeta primers. TCRdb's table, derived via immunoSEQ multiplex PCR, lists solely in-frame clones and lacks some. The repertoire holds 110,000 to 150,000 clones, with 75% to 80% as singletons. Details on this clone: The antigen remains unidentified.

The study, taken as a whole, reports: Of the V segments, some could not be distinguished, including TRBV6-2 and TRBV6-3, and were excluded. In vitro testing confirmed a few CMV-associated chains as specific for CMV antigens.

Material: PBMCs. The sequence was collected from a male donor in good health and CMV-seronegative. This chain joins TRBV7-6 and TRBJ2-2, with TRBD2 as a possible D gene (6 bases). In DNA form, the CDR3 reads TGTGCCAGCAGCTTAGGCGGGACTAACACCGGGGAGCTGTTTTTT. This codes for CASSLGGTNTGELFF.